This TCR beta chain was obtained from a study of blood T cell repertoires in COVID-19. Whole-study context: Sample material is recorded as cDNA or gDNA derived from T cells, B-cell-depleted T cells, or PBMCs.

Only in-frame clones appear in the TCRdb table, and some are missing; sequencing was by immunoSEQ multiplex PCR. The sample has fewer than 150,000 clones; roughly four fifths are singletons. This CDR3 is built from 15 residues. The germline V gene encodes CDR1 LGHDT and CDR2 YNNKEL (reference sequence). Trimming removed 4 bases from V and 5 bases from J; junction bases left unmatched: 10. The rearrangement joins TRBV3-1 (or the pseudogene TRBV3-2) to TRBJ2-5; 7 bases fit TRBD2. This TCR derives from a human donor in a cohort sampled during active COVID-19. Sequencing was done on a sample of peripheral blood. CDR3 residues: CASSRPDGGRETQYF. DNA of the CDR3: TGTGCCAGCAGCCGCCCGGACGGGGGGAGGGAGACCCAGTACTTC.